This TCR beta chain was profiled in a study of blood T cell repertoires in COVID-19. Study at large: The cDNA or gDNA used as material had been derived from T cells, B-cell-depleted T cells, or PBMCs.

Source study methods: Amplifying reference gene primers gave estimates of nucleated cell counts. Measured with immunoSEQ multiplex PCR; TCRdb has only the in-frame clones, and not every one. That table gives V, J and clone size, and the DNA gave D and trimming. Among approximately 100,000 clones, 81% were seen once, and the ten largest hold 10%. Germline CDR1 reads SGHTA; CDR2 reads FQGNSA. The CDR3 covers 19 residues. Trimming took 4 bases from V and 1 from J; bases not matched to a gene: 15. The sequence derives from a human donor in a cohort sampled during active COVID-19. Sequencing input: peripheral blood. This sequence joins TRBV7-2 and TRBJ2-7; 11 bases align to TRBD2. As DNA, the CDR3 is TGTGCCAGCAGCTCCTACGGTGCCTTAGCGGGGGGGGATTCCTACGAGCAGTACTTC. Translating it yields CASSSYGALAGGDSYEQYF.